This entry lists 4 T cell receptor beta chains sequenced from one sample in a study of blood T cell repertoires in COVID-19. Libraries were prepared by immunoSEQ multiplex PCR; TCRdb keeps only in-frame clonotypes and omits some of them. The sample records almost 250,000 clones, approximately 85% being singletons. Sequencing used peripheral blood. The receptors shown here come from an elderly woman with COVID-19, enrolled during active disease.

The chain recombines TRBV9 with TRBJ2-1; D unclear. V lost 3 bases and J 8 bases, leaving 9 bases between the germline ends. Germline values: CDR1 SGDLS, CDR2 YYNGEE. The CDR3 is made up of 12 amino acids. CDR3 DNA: TGTGCCAGCAGCGGGCCTCTGGATGAGCAGTTCTTC. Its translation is CASSGPLDEQFF.

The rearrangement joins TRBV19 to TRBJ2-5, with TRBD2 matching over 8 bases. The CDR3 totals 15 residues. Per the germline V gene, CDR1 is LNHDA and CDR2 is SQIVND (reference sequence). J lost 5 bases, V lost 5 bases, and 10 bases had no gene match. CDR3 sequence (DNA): TGTGCCAGTAGTCTGCCGAGCGGGGGTTGGGAGACCCAGTACTTC. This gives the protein CASSLPSGGWETQYF.

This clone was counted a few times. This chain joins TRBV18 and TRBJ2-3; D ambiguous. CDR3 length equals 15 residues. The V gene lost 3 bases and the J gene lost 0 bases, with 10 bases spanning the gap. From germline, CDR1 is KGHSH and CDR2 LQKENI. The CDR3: CASSPSGGSTDTQYF. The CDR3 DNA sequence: TGTGCCAGCTCACCTTCGGGTGGGAGCACAGATACGCAGTATTTT.

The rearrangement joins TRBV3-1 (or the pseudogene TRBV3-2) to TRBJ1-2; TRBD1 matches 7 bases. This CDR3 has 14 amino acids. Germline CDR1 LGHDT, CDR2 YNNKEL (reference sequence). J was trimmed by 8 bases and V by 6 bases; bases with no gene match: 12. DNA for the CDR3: TGTGCCAGCAGACTTTTCGACAGGGATGGGGGCTACACCTTC. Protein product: CASRLFDRDGGYTF.